The 5 T cell receptor beta chains in this list originate from one sample, sequenced in a study of high-grade serous ovarian cancer treatment subgroups. The tumor samples were collected prior to definitive surgery or chemotherapy. Generated by immunoSEQ multiplex PCR, the TCRdb table keeps only in-frame clones and is missing some. Seen here are about 2,500 clones, roughly 79% observed once, and the top ten hold about a sixth. The specimen sequenced was tumor tissue. These receptor sequences come from a human donor with high-grade serous ovarian cancer.

This clone is large in the sample. The sample holds other DNA sequences that translate to the same CDR3. V usage is TRBV2 and J usage is TRBJ1-1; 8 bases are shared with TRBD1. Germline CDR1 is SNHLY and CDR2 is FYNNEI. The ends lost 6 bases at V and 1 base at J; junction bases unmatched: 4. The CDR3 has 14 amino acids. CDR3 loop: CASSRGQENTEAFF. The CDR3 DNA reads TGTGCCAGCAGCCGGGGACAGGAGAACACTGAAGCTTTCTTT.

The V call is TRBV28, the J call TRBJ2-1; TRBD2 matches at 7 bases. Germline CDR1 MDHEN, CDR2 SYDVKM. This CDR3 region has 15 residues. The V gene end was trimmed by 6 bases and the J gene end by 7 bases; junction bases not matched to a gene: 12. The CDR3 loop reads CASSYPGLPPNEQFF. The CDR3 region has the DNA TGTGCCAGCAGCTACCCGGGACTACCTCCGAATGAGCAGTTCTTC. Supplemented by reference TRBV28 and TRBJ2-1, the full variable domain reads DVKVTQSSRYLVKRTGEKVFLECVQDMDHENMFWYRQDPGLGLRLIYFSYDVKMKEKGDIPEGYSVSREKKERFSLILESASTNQTSMYLCASSYPGLPPNEQFFGPGTRLTVL.

This clone occurred a few times. The CDR3 nucleotides read TGTGCCAGCAGTCCTCCGGGACAACCCTTTTTGGAGCAGTACTTC. It encodes CASSPPGQPFLEQYF. The chain joins TRBV28 to TRBJ2-7; a possible D gene is TRBD1 (6 bases). CDR3 length: 15 residues. From germline, CDR1 is MDHEN and CDR2 SYDVKM. Trimming took 5 bases from V and 7 from J, leaving 21 bases between them.

The chain carries TRBV27 and TRBJ2-5, with 12 bases identical to TRBD2. With the DNA end fitting TRBJ2-7 better, the J assignment may be wrong. Germline assignment: CDR1 MNHEY and CDR2 SMNVEV (reference sequence). The CDR3 totals 14 residues. CDR3 nucleotide sequence: TGTGCCAGCAGCCTAGCGGGAGGGTACTACGAGCAGTACTTC. It codes for CASSLAGGYYEQYF.

The V call is TRBV5-5, the J call TRBJ2-7, with 7 bases lining up with TRBD1. The CDR3 has 14 residues. Unmatched junction bases numbered 6, after V lost 1 base and J lost 5 bases. Germline V gene lookup returns CDR1 SGHKS and CDR2 YYEKEE (reference sequence). The chain's CDR3 is CASSLRITGDEQYF. The DNA for the CDR3 is TGTGCCAGCAGCTTGCGGATTACAGGGGACGAGCAGTACTTC.